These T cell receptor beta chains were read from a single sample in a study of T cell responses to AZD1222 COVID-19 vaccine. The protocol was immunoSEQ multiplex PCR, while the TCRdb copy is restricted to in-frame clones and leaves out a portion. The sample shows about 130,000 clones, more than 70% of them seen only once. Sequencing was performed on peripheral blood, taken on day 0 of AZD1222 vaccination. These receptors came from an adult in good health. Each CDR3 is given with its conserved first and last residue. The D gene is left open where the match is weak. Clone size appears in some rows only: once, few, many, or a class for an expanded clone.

CDR3: CASSSGREGNMNTEAFF
DNA: TGTGCCAGCAGCTCGGGAAGAGAGGGCAACATGAACACTGAAGCTTTCTTT
D: NA
J: TRBJ1-1
size: NA
V: TRBV7-8

CDR3: CASSLFDRWGNQPQHF
DNA: TGTGCCAGCAGCTTATTCGACAGGTGGGGCAATCAGCCCCAGCATTTT
D: NA
J: TRBJ1-5
size: NA
V: TRBV11-2

CDR3: CASSLAGGSKPLNYGYTF
DNA: TGTGCCAGCAGCTTAGCGGGGGGCAGCAAGCCCCTTAACTATGGCTACACCTTC
D: NA
J: TRBJ1-2
size: NA
V: TRBV7-9

CDR3: CASSHRNTGELFF
DNA: TGTGCCAGCAGCCACAGGAACACCGGGGAGCTGTTTTTT
D: NA
J: TRBJ2-2
size: NA
V: TRBV5-8

CDR3: CASSSGHFLSAFF
DNA: TGTGCCAGCAGTTCAGGGCACTTTCTGTCGGCTTTCTTT
D: NA
J: TRBJ1-1
size: once
V: TRBV2

CDR3: CASSQGGRGRGDTEAFF
DNA: TGCGCCAGCAGCCAAGGTGGCAGGGGGCGGGGTGACACTGAAGCTTTCTTT
D: TRBD1
J: TRBJ1-1
size: NA
V: TRBV4-1

CDR3: CASSAIPDTQYF
DNA: TGTGCCAGCAGCGCGATACCAGATACGCAGTATTTT
D: NA
J: TRBJ2-3
size: NA
V: TRBV9

CDR3: CASSYGTGEAFF
DNA: TGTGCCAGCAGCTATGGGACAGGGGAAGCTTTCTTT
D: TRBD1
J: TRBJ1-1
size: NA
V: TRBV5-6

CDR3: CASIDRFGGANVLTF
DNA: TGTGCCAGTATCGACCGATTTGGAGGGGCCAACGTCCTGACTTTC
D: NA
J: TRBJ2-6
size: once
V: TRBV19

CDR3: CSVATRQEGYTF
DNA: TGCAGCGTTGCCACACGACAGGAGGGCTACACCTTC
D: NA
J: TRBJ1-2
size: NA
V: TRBV29-1

CDR3: CAINSPPDGYTF
DNA: TGTGCCATCAATTCACCCCCGGATGGCTACACCTTC
D: NA
J: TRBJ1-2
size: NA
V: TRBV10-3

CDR3: CATSRGAGFDETQYF
DNA: TGTGCCACCAGCAGGGGGGCGGGTTTCGATGAGACCCAGTACTTC
D: NA
J: TRBJ2-5
size: NA
V: TRBV15

CDR3: CASSMRDRAVGRRYSYNEQFF
DNA: TGTGCCAGTAGTATGCGGGATAGAGCCGTGGGGAGACGCTACTCCTACAATGAGCAGTTCTTC
D: NA
J: TRBJ2-1
size: NA
V: TRBV19

CDR3: CASSEVGRHTEAFF
DNA: TGTGCCAGCAGTGAAGTAGGCAGACACACTGAAGCTTTCTTT
D: NA
J: TRBJ1-1
size: once
V: TRBV6-1

CDR3: CASSQASGRSYEQYF
DNA: TGCGCCAGCAGCCAAGCTAGCGGGAGGTCCTACGAGCAGTACTTC
D: TRBD2
J: TRBJ2-7
size: NA
V: TRBV4-3

CDR3: CASSLALGDSSYEQYF
DNA: TGTGCCAGCAGCTTAGCGTTAGGTGACAGCTCCTACGAGCAGTACTTC
D: NA
J: TRBJ2-7
size: NA
V: TRBV7-2

CDR3: CASSLEESGAGNTEAFF
DNA: TGTGCCAGCAGCTTAGAGGAGTCAGGGGCGGGAAACACTGAAGCTTTCTTT
D: NA
J: TRBJ1-1
size: NA
V: TRBV13

CDR3: CASSFRGVVDEQFF
DNA: TGCGCCAGCAGCTTTCGGGGAGTGGTCGATGAGCAGTTCTTC
D: NA
J: TRBJ2-1
size: NA
V: TRBV4-1

CDR3: CAWSVQGLQPQHF
DNA: TGTGCCTGGAGTGTACAAGGGCTACAGCCCCAGCATTTT
D: NA
J: TRBJ1-5
size: NA
V: TRBV30

CDR3: CASSPWTDGGYTF
DNA: TGCGCCAGCAGCCCCTGGACCGACGGGGGCTACACCTTC
D: NA
J: TRBJ1-2
size: NA
V: TRBV5-1

CDR3: CASSPPGGRNQPQHF
DNA: TGTGCCAGCTCACCACCGGGGGGGCGCAATCAGCCCCAGCATTTT
D: NA
J: TRBJ1-5
size: few
V: TRBV18

CDR3: CSASSDGNQPQHF
DNA: TGCAGTGCTAGTTCGGACGGGAATCAGCCCCAGCATTTT
D: NA
J: TRBJ1-5
size: NA
V: TRBV20-1

CDR3: CASSSQGDYGYTF
DNA: TGTGCCAGCAGCTCACAGGGTGACTATGGCTACACCTTC
D: NA
J: TRBJ1-2
size: NA
V: TRBV7-9

CDR3: CASSLESLEYNEQFF
DNA: TGTGCCAGCAGCCTTGAGTCCTTGGAGTACAATGAGCAGTTCTTC
D: NA
J: TRBJ2-1
size: NA
V: TRBV27

CDR3: CASSEKPDRDTIYF
DNA: TGTGCCAGCAGTGAAAAGCCAGACCGGGACACCATATATTTT
D: NA
J: TRBJ1-3
size: few
V: TRBV6-1

CDR3: CASTTRGYEQYF
DNA: TGTGCCAGCACGACAAGGGGCTACGAGCAGTACTTC
D: NA
J: TRBJ2-7
size: NA
V: TRBV7-9

CDR3: CASSLAFGAPNEKLFF
DNA: TGTGCCAGCAGCTTAGCGTTCGGGGCGCCTAATGAAAAACTGTTTTTT
D: NA
J: TRBJ1-4
size: NA
V: TRBV7-9

CDR3: CASSLTEENNYGYTF
DNA: TGTGCCAGCAGTTTGACAGAGGAAAATAACTATGGCTACACCTTC
D: NA
J: TRBJ1-2
size: NA
V: TRBV28

CDR3: CASNEGDVNQPQHF
DNA: TGTGCCAGCAACGAGGGGGACGTTAATCAGCCCCAGCATTTT
D: NA
J: TRBJ1-5
size: few
V: TRBV7-9

CDR3: CASSKLVQETQYF
DNA: TGTGCCAGTAGTAAGCTAGTCCAAGAGACCCAGTACTTC
D: NA
J: TRBJ2-5
size: NA
V: TRBV19

CDR3: CASSNSNTGELFF
DNA: TGTGCCAGCAGTAATTCTAACACCGGGGAGCTGTTTTTT
D: NA
J: TRBJ2-2
size: NA
V: TRBV7-2

CDR3: CSVRQGRNSPLHF
DNA: TGCAGCGTACGACAGGGGCGGAATTCACCCCTCCACTTT
D: TRBD1
J: TRBJ1-6
size: NA
V: TRBV29-1

CDR3: CASSAGSNQPQHF
DNA: TGTGCCAGCAGTGCAGGGAGCAATCAGCCCCAGCATTTT
D: NA
J: TRBJ1-5
size: NA
V: TRBV6-4

CDR3: CASSFGDRGGEQYF
DNA: TGTGCCAGCAGCTTTGGAGACAGGGGAGGAGAGCAGTACTTC
D: TRBD1
J: TRBJ2-7
size: NA
V: TRBV7-3

CDR3: CASSAGQLNTEAFF
DNA: TGCGCCAGCAGCGCTGGACAGCTGAACACTGAAGCTTTCTTT
D: NA
J: TRBJ1-1
size: NA
V: TRBV5-1

CDR3: CASSYDRAGTGELFF
DNA: TGTGCCAGCAGTTACGACAGGGCGGGCACCGGGGAGCTGTTTTTT
D: TRBD1
J: TRBJ2-2
size: NA
V: TRBV6-5

CDR3: CASGPDGGVQETQYF
DNA: TGCGCCAGCGGCCCCGATGGGGGGGTCCAAGAGACCCAGTACTTC
D: TRBD2
J: TRBJ2-5
size: NA
V: TRBV5-1

CDR3: CSAVGQGGDNEQFF
DNA: TGCAGCGCGGTAGGACAGGGCGGTGACAATGAGCAGTTCTTC
D: TRBD1
J: TRBJ2-1
size: NA
V: TRBV29-1

CDR3: CATSGQGRGTGELFF
DNA: TGTGCCACCAGTGGACAGGGTCGGGGCACCGGGGAGCTGTTTTTT
D: TRBD1
J: TRBJ2-2
size: once
V: TRBV24-1

CDR3: CASSPTQTGSGQPQHF
DNA: TGTGCCAGCTCACCAACTCAGACAGGGTCGGGACAGCCCCAGCATTTT
D: TRBD1
J: TRBJ1-5
size: NA
V: TRBV18

CDR3: CASSRLVQETQYF
DNA: TGCGCCAGCAGCAGACTAGTTCAAGAGACCCAGTACTTC
D: NA
J: TRBJ2-5
size: NA
V: TRBV5-1

CDR3: CASSQWPGVSYEQYF
DNA: TGTGCCAGCAGCCAGTGGCCCGGGGTGAGCTACGAGCAGTACTTC
D: NA
J: TRBJ2-7
size: once
V: TRBV11-2

CDR3: CASSPFSQGVGSPLHF
DNA: TGTGCCAGCAGCCCCTTTAGTCAGGGGGTGGGTTCACCCCTCCACTTT
D: TRBD1
J: TRBJ1-6
size: NA
V: TRBV3-1/TRBV3-2

CDR3: CASSRDTNYGYTF
DNA: TGTGCCAGCAGCCGGGACACTAACTATGGCTACACCTTC
D: NA
J: TRBJ1-2
size: NA
V: TRBV4-2

CDR3: CASSPGTRTDTQYF
DNA: TGCGCCAGCAGCCCCGGGACCCGAACAGATACGCAGTATTTT
D: NA
J: TRBJ2-3
size: NA
V: TRBV5-1

CDR3: CASSSLVEQFF
DNA: TGTGCCAGCAGTTCCCTAGTAGAGCAGTTCTTC
D: NA
J: TRBJ2-1
size: NA
V: TRBV27